The present TCR beta chain was sequenced within a study of cytomegalovirus exposure and HLA in healthy donors. Use of 60 Vbeta and 13 Jbeta primers characterized the PCR. Method: immunoSEQ multiplex PCR; TCRdb's copy keeps in-frame clones and lacks some. The sample yields about 80,000 clones, roughly 65% seen once. V shed 3 bases, J shed 0 bases, and the junction held 15 bases outside the gene matches. CDR3 length: 20 residues. The germline V gene has CDR1 MDHEN and CDR2 SYDVKM. This chain uses TRBV28 with TRBJ2-3; 10 bases agree with TRBD2. What was sequenced was PBMCs. The receptor's source is a male donor in good health and CMV-seropositive. The CDR3 loop reads CASSFLTSGMGLASTDTQYF. The CDR3 coding sequence is TGTGCCAGCAGTTTCCTTACTAGCGGGATGGGTCTAGCTAGCACAGATACGCAGTATTTT.